This note documents a single T cell receptor (beta chain) sequence. The data are from a study of control samples from healthy donors and cancer patients. Per germline, CDR1 SGHRS and CDR2 YFSETQ. J lost 4 bases, V lost 1 base, and 5 bases had no gene match. The CDR3 has 16 amino acids. Sequencing was performed with immunoSEQ multiplex PCR; in TCRdb, only in-frame clones are kept and a portion is missing. The sample shows tens of thousands of clones, approximately 93% of them seen only once. The source of this sequence is a woman aged 25 to 45 in good health. This chain links TRBV5-1 with TRBJ2-2; TRBD1 matches 9 bases. The sample comprised blood. CDR3 bases: TGCGCCAGCAGCTTGTTACAGGGGGCTGGCACCGGGGAGCTGTTTTTT. It encodes CASSLLQGAGTGELFF.